Reported below is one T cell receptor (beta chain). What it binds is not known. This CDR3 has 17 amino acids. Germline values: CDR1 MDHEN, CDR2 SYDVKM. V was clipped by 0 bases and J by 1 base, with 15 bases between them. This sample stems from a study of beta chain features in type 1 diabetes. Whole-study context: Healthy donors resembled patients in age, gender and cell yields. Study-wide results and limits: Sequencing used cDNA, and cells with high TCR expression could therefore be over-represented. Among all four CD4+ subsets, Type 1 diabetes patients had TCRB CDR3s that were moderately but significantly shorter.

Sorting of CD4+ naive, central memory, regulatory and stem cell-like memory cells was performed via CD45RO/CCR7/CD25/CD127/CD95/CD27. Sort purity for all populations was recorded as exceeding 98%. The authors reverse transcribed all of the isolated RNA, so sequencing captured expressed TCRB transcripts. TCRdb's copy holds only in-frame clones and misses some; the assay was immunoSEQ multiplex PCR. The sample includes about 41,000 clones, approximately 60% seen only once; the top ten take 1.5% to 2%. V and J are TRBV28 and TRBJ2-5, with a tentative D call TRBD1 (6 bases). The receptor comes from a man aged 25-45 years with type 1 diabetes. Some clones in this sample may be carry-over from other donors' samples. The sample consisted of Tregs from blood. This CDR3 reads CASSLWFPDSSQETQYF. CDR3 bases: TGTGCCAGCAGTTTATGGTTTCCGGACAGCTCCCAAGAGACCCAGTACTTC.